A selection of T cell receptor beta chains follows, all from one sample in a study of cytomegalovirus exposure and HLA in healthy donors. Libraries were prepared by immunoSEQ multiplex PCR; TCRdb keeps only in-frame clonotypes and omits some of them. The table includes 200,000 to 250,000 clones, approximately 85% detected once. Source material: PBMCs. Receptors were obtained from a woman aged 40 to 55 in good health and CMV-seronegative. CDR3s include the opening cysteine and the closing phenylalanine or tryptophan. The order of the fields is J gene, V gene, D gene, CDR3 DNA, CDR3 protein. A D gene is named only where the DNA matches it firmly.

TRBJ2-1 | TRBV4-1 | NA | TGCGCCAGCAGCCAAGCCCGTAGCGGTCAACGGAACAATGAGCAGTTCTTC | CASSQARSGQRNNEQFF
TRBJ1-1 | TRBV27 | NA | TGTGCCAGCAGTTTATTAGGGCGGAAGCATTTAGGGGCCACTGAAGCTTTCTTT | CASSLLGRKHLGATEAFF
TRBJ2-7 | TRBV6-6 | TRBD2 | TGTGCCAGCAGGGGGGGACTAGTATTAAGCGAGCAGTACTTC | CASRGGLVLSEQYF
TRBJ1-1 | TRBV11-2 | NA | TGTGCCAGCAGCTCTTCGGTGAAGCTGGGGGCCGCGTACACTGAAGCTTTCTTT | CASSSSVKLGAAYTEAFF
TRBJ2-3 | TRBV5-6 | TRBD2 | TGTGCCAGCAGCTTGGGCAGTGGAGCGGGGGGCACAGATACGCAGTATTTT | CASSLGSGAGGTDTQYF
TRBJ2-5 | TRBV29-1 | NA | TGCAGCGTTGAAAGGCTAGGGGGCCAAGAGACCCAGTACTTC | CSVERLGGQETQYF
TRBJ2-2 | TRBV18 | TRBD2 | TGTGCCAGCTCACCACCGGGACTAGGGCCCACCGGGGAGCTGTTTTTT | CASSPPGLGPTGELFF
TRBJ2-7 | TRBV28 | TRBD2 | TGTGCCAGCAGTTTATCCGGACTAGCGGGGGCCTACGAGCAGTACTTC | CASSLSGLAGAYEQYF
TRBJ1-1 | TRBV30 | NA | TGTGCCTGGAGTAAGGGACGGGGGAAGGCCACTGAAGCTTTCTTT | CAWSKGRGKATEAFF
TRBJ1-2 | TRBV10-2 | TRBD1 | TGCGCCAGCAGAGGGGACAGGGGGTTCAACTATGGCTACACCTTC | CASRGDRGFNYGYTF
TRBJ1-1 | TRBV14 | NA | TGTGCCAGCAGCACACAGGGGAACACTGAAGCTTTCTTT | CASSTQGNTEAFF
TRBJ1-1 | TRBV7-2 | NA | TGTGCCAGCAGCTTAGCAATTTTCGCAGGGGTGAACACTGAAGCTTTCTTT | CASSLAIFAGVNTEAFF
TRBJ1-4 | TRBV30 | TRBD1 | TGTGCCTGGAGTGTAGTCAGGGGGCGGACTGAAAAACTGTTTTTT | CAWSVVRGRTEKLFF
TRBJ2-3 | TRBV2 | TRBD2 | TGTGCCAGCAGTGAGTGGCTAGCGGGGGGGGTAAGCACAGATACGCAGTATTTT | CASSEWLAGGVSTDTQYF
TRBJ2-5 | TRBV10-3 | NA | TGTGCCACCTCGGAGGACCAAGAGACCCAGTACTTC | CATSEDQETQYF
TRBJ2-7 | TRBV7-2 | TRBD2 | TGTGCCAGCACTTCCGGGACTAGATCCTACGAGCAGTACTTC | CASTSGTRSYEQYF
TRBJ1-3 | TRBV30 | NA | TGTGCCCGGTACTCTGGAAACACCATATATTTT | CARYSGNTIYF
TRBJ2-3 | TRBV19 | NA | TGTGCCAGTAGTTCTAGATCTCCAGATACGCAGTATTTT | CASSSRSPDTQYF
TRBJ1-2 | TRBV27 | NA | TGTGCCAGCAGTCCCTCTAAAATCGGGTCGAGGGTTTCTGGCTACACCTTC | CASSPSKIGSRVSGYTF
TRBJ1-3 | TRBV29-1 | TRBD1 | TGCAGCGTTGACTTGACAGGGGGGGGAAACACCATATATTTT | CSVDLTGGGNTIYF
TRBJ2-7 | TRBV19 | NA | TGTGCCAGTAGTCTTGGACTCGACGAGCAGTACTTC | CASSLGLDEQYF
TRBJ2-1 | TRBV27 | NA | TGTGCCAGCAGTACGTCTATGGGGGCTGAGCAGTTCTTC | CASSTSMGAEQFF